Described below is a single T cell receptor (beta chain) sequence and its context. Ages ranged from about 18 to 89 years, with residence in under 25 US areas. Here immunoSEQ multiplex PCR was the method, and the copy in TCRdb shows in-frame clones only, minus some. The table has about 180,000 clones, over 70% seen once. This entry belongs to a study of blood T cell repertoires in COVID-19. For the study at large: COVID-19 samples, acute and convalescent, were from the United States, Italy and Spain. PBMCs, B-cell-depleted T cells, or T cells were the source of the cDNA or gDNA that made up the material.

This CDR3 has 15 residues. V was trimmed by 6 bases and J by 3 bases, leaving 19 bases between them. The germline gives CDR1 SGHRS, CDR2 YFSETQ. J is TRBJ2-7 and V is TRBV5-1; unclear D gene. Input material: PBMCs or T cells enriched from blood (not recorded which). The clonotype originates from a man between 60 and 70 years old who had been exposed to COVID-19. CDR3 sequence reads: CASTPTGGSLYEQYF. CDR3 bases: TGCGCCAGCACCCCCACGGGTGGGTCCCTCTACGAGCAGTACTTC.